This T cell receptor beta chain is drawn from a study of blood T cell repertoires in COVID-19. Study-wide context: Both acute and convalescent COVID-19 samples were obtained from the United States, Italy and Spain. PBMCs, B-cell-depleted T cells, or T cells provided the cDNA or gDNA that made up the material.

Original handling: The authors estimated nucleated cell counts from reference gene primer amplification. The protocol was immunoSEQ multiplex PCR, while the TCRdb copy is restricted to in-frame clones and leaves out a portion. That table gives V, J and clone size, and the DNA gave D and trimming. This sample has about 250,000 clones, with more than 75% found just once. Germline V lookup: CDR1 SGHAT, CDR2 FQNNGV. V was cut by 3 bases and J by 1 base, with 10 bases left in between. This CDR3 spans 15 amino acids. This rearrangement joins TRBV11-2 to TRBJ1-3; D is ambiguous. Sequenced sample: peripheral blood. The receptor comes from a woman aged 35 to 49 who had recovered from COVID-19. Written as DNA, the CDR3 is TGTGCCAGCAGCTTCGGCGGCGGATCTGGAAACACCATATATTTT. Translated, it gives CASSFGGGSGNTIYF.